Here is one T cell receptor (beta chain) with its context. Patients at the Seattle site were enrolled during active infection and followed longitudinally. Using immunoSEQ multiplex PCR, the repertoire was profiled, and TCRdb retains in-frame clones only, with some absent. The table lists around 80,000 clones, 85% of them singletons, with roughly 9.6% in the top ten. The data originate from a study of blood T cell repertoires in COVID-19. J gave up 2 bases and V 3 bases, and 6 bases lay outside the gene matches. This CDR3 region has 16 residues. The germline gives CDR1 SGHVS, CDR2 FQNEAQ. The V call is TRBV7-8, the J call TRBJ1-4; 7 positions match TRBD1. Sequencing input: peripheral blood. The TCR comes from a man aged 45-65 years with COVID-19, enrolled during active disease. The CDR3, as DNA: TGTGCCAGCAGCTTGGGTCCGGGACAGACTAATGAAAAACTGTTTTTT. It yields the protein CASSLGPGQTNEKLFF.